These T cell receptor beta chains were read from a single sample in a study of siplizumab effects on memory and regulatory T cells. TCRdb's table, derived via immunoSEQ multiplex PCR, lists solely in-frame clones and lacks some. This table has some 100,000 clones, roughly 93% appearing once. Sequenced sample: CD8+ T cells sorted from blood. Receptor source: a human donor in good health. CDR3s include the opening cysteine and the closing phenylalanine or tryptophan. The D gene is left open where the match is weak. The size entry is marked missing in some rows and otherwise reads once, few, many or a size class.

TRBV7-2	once	TRBD2	TRBJ2-1	CASSPGTRSDEQFF	TGTGCCAGCAGCCCCGGGACTAGATCCGATGAGCAGTTCTTC
TRBV14	.	.	TRBJ1-2	CASSQATGFNYGYTF	TGTGCCAGCAGCCAAGCCACAGGGTTCAACTATGGCTACACCTTC
TRBV4-1	.	.	TRBJ1-6	CASSPLSGGRMPSPLHF	TGCGCCAGCAGCCCCCTCTCGGGGGGGCGTATGCCTTCACCCCTCCACTTT
TRBV11-2	.	TRBD2	TRBJ2-1	CASNAGGSLAYNEQFF	TGTGCCAGCAACGCGGGGGGCAGTCTAGCCTACAATGAGCAGTTCTTC
TRBV13	.	TRBD1	TRBJ2-1	CASSLSDRAIYNEQFF	TGTGCCAGCAGCTTATCCGACAGGGCCATCTACAATGAGCAGTTCTTC
TRBV19	.	.	TRBJ2-1	CASISRSSGNEQFF	TGTGCCAGTATTTCCAGGTCTTCCGGCAATGAGCAGTTCTTC
TRBV7-6	.	TRBD1	TRBJ2-1	CASSTRTGSSYNEQFF	TGTGCCAGCAGCACCCGGACAGGGAGCTCCTACAATGAGCAGTTCTTC
TRBV9	once	TRBD2	TRBJ2-1	CASSPQLAGGEQFF	TGTGCCAGCAGCCCACAGCTAGCGGGAGGCGAGCAGTTCTTC
TRBV7-9	.	TRBD1	TRBJ1-2	CASSPEGPQGAHGYTF	TGTGCCAGCAGCCCGGAGGGGCCACAGGGGGCACATGGCTACACCTTC
TRBV5-6	.	.	TRBJ2-2	CASSLTDNTGELFF	TGTGCCAGCAGCTTGACTGACAACACCGGGGAGCTGTTTTTT
TRBV27	.	.	TRBJ1-2	CASSENQGFYGYTF	TGTGCCAGCAGCGAGAACCAGGGATTCTATGGCTACACCTTC
TRBV5-4	.	TRBD1	TRBJ1-2	CASSFDRGVGNYGYTF	TGTGCCAGCAGCTTCGACAGGGGGGTCGGTAACTATGGCTACACCTTC
TRBV4-1	.	.	TRBJ2-5	CASSQVEAETQYF	TGCGCCAGCAGCCAAGTGGAGGCCGAGACCCAGTACTTC
TRBV30	.	.	TRBJ1-2	CAWSVQGWVLEF	TGTGCCTGGAGTGTCCAGGGGTGGGTGCTAGAGTTC
TRBV4-1	once	.	TRBJ2-1	CASSQPGLGYNEQFF	TGCGCCAGCAGCCAACCGGGTCTCGGATACAATGAGCAGTTCTTC
TRBV13	.	.	TRBJ1-4	CASSLGSATNEKLFF	TGTGCCAGCAGCTTAGGGTCAGCAACTAATGAAAAACTGTTTTTT
TRBV6-1	.	.	TRBJ1-4	CASSEVGGSEKLFF	TGTGCCAGCAGTGAAGTCGGGGGCTCGGAAAAACTGTTTTTT
TRBV4-1	.	.	TRBJ2-6	CASSQDSGVLSGANVLTF	TGCGCCAGCAGCCAAGACTCCGGGGTCCTCTCTGGGGCCAACGTCCTGACTTTC
TRBV2	.	.	TRBJ2-5	CASSEGTSQGETQYF	TGTGCCAGCAGTGAAGGGACCAGCCAGGGAGAGACCCAGTACTTC
TRBV7-9	.	.	TRBJ2-7	CASSQDNSYEQYF	TGTGCCAGCAGCCAGGACAACTCCTACGAGCAGTACTTC
TRBV4-1	.	.	TRBJ1-1	CASSQDRQLSEAFF	TGCGCCAGCAGCCAAGATCGACAGTTATCAGAAGCTTTCTTT
TRBV4-2	.	.	TRBJ1-1	CASSQGSGVTEAFF	TGTGCCAGCAGCCAAGGTTCGGGGGTGACTGAAGCTTTCTTT
TRBV5-6	.	.	TRBJ2-5	CASSLLLEETQYF	TGTGCCAGCAGCTTGTTACTGGAAGAGACCCAGTACTTC
TRBV6-1	.	.	TRBJ1-1	CASRRTQGVNTEAFF	TGTGCCAGCAGGCGAACCCAGGGAGTCAACACTGAAGCTTTCTTT
TRBV5-6	.	TRBD1	TRBJ2-3	CASSESGTGGDADTQYF	TGTGCCAGCAGCGAATCCGGGACAGGGGGGGACGCAGATACGCAGTATTTT
TRBV27	.	.	TRBJ1-5	CASSLSGGYSNQPQHF	TGTGCCAGCAGTTTATCGGGGGGGTATAGCAATCAGCCCCAGCATTTT
TRBV28	.	.	TRBJ2-3	CASSLVPLTDTQYF	TGTGCCAGCAGTTTAGTGCCGCTCACAGATACGCAGTATTTT
TRBV6-5	.	.	TRBJ2-1	CASSLKWGHYNEQFF	TGTGCCAGCAGCCTCAAGTGGGGCCACTACAATGAGCAGTTCTTC
TRBV6-5	.	.	TRBJ2-7	CASRGRHSYEQYF	TGTGCCTCTAGGGGCCGACACTCCTACGAGCAGTACTTC
TRBV27	once	TRBD2	TRBJ2-2	CASSLSVAGGTGELFF	TGTGCCAGCAGTTTATCTGTGGCGGGGGGCACCGGGGAGCTGTTTTTT
TRBV7-8	.	.	TRBJ1-5	CASSLGGDQPQHF	TGTGCCAGCAGCTTAGGGGGGGACCAGCCCCAGCATTTT
TRBV7-9	.	TRBD1	TRBJ2-3	CVSSLTGTGESDTQYF	TGTGTCAGCAGCTTAACCGGGACAGGGGAATCAGATACGCAGTATTTT
TRBV21-1	.	.	TRBJ2-3	CASSIVRTTDTQYF	TGTGCCAGCAGCATCGTTAGGACCACAGATACGCAGTATTTT
TRBV4-1	.	.	TRBJ2-2	CASSPSGAGSNTGELFF	TGCGCCAGCAGCCCCTCTGGGGCAGGGTCGAACACCGGGGAGCTGTTTTTT
TRBV4-1	.	.	TRBJ2-5	CASSQWVGADQETQYF	TGCGCCAGCAGCCAGTGGGTCGGGGCAGACCAAGAGACCCAGTACTTC
TRBV2	.	TRBD2	TRBJ2-7	CASSEGVAGVSYEQYF	TGTGCCAGCAGTGAAGGGGTAGCGGGAGTTTCCTACGAGCAGTACTTC
TRBV4-1	.	TRBD1	TRBJ1-2	CASSSPGQGTNYGYTF	TGCGCCAGCAGCTCGCCGGGACAGGGAACTAACTATGGCTACACCTTC